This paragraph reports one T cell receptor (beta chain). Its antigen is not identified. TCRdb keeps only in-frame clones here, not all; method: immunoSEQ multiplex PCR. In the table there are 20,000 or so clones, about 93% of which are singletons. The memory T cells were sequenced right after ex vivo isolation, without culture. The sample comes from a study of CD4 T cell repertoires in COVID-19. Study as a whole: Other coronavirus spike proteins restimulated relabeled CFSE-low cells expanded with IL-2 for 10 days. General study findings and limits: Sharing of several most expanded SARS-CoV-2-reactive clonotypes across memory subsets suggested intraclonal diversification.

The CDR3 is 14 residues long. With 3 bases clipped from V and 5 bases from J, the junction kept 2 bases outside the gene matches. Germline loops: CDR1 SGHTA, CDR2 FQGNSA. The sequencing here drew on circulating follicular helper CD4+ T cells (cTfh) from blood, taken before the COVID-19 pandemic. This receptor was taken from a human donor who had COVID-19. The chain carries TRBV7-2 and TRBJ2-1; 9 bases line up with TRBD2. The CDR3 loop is CASSLASGNNEQFF. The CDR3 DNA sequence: TGTGCCAGCAGCTTGGCTAGCGGGAACAATGAGCAGTTCTTC.